This T cell receptor (beta chain) was sequenced during a study of cytomegalovirus exposure and HLA in healthy donors. Study-level background: Out of 150 million to 200 million T cells, an earlier analysis found 117 million unique TCR beta sequences in total.

A multiplex PCR was run with 60 Vbeta primers and 13 Jbeta primers. Measured with immunoSEQ multiplex PCR; TCRdb has only the in-frame clones, and not every one. Its listing shows 150,000 or so clones. General observations from the study: Three CMV-associated chains were confirmed in vitro to be specific for CMV antigens.

CDR3 length: 14 residues. Germline CDR1 and CDR2: PRHDT and FYEKMQ (reference sequence). J gave up 0 bases and V 7 bases, and 6 bases lay outside the gene matches. To note about this clone: Its target is unknown.

V gene TRBV13 combines with J gene TRBJ2-7; 7 positions match TRBD2. The sequence was obtained from a woman aged 40-49 years in good health and CMV-seropositive. The sequencing sample was made of PBMCs. In nucleotides, the CDR3 is TGTGCCAGCACGAGTAGGACTAGCTCCTACGAGCAGTACTTC. Its protein product is CASTSRTSSYEQYF.